These 20 T cell receptor beta chains came from one sample sequenced in a study of tumor-infiltrating lymphocytes in primary liver carcinoma (dated by TCRdb to the late 2010s). Without any cell sorting, total RNA and DNA were extracted together from about 20-30 mg of bulk tissue using the AllPrep DNA/RNA mini kit. The sequencing machine was an Illumina HiSeq 2500. Using a constant-region primer and ProtoScript II reverse transcriptase, TCRbeta-specific cDNA was reverse-transcribed from approximately 500 ng total RNA. TCRbeta libraries were built with three nested multiplex PCR rounds, a slightly modified ARM-PCR procedure. The first two PCR rounds used multiplex TRBV1-TRBV30 forward primers with a Cbeta reverse primer, each for 10 to 11 cycles. In-frame beta chains were kept once TCRdb had trimmed the public reads at Q25 with fastp and called clones with MiXCR. A single entry per CDR3 protein holds the most common genes and DNA from its merged rows. A total of approximately 79,000 distinct CDR3 sequences appear in this sample, approximately 70% of them only once. The ten largest account for about a quarter of the sample.

The sample was liver tumor tissue from sampling region 4. Sample cell subset or site, as interpreted from the label and publication: tumor region T4, right-lateral pole. The source of these receptors is a man aged 40-50 years with primary liver carcinoma and hepatitis B virus infection.

This clonotype was recorded many times. J is TRBJ1-4 and V is TRBV12-3 or TRBV12-4; D is unclear. The CDR3 sequence is 14 residues long. V lost 3 bases to trimming and J lost 8 bases, with 13 bases between them. CDR3 protein: CASSFNRPGEKLFF. The CDR3, as DNA: TGTGCCAGCAGTTTCAATCGTCCGGGGGAAAAACTGTTTTTT.

The chain links TRBV11-3 to TRBJ2-3; D uncertain. The CDR3 runs to 13 residues. The V gene's germline CDR1 is SGHNT and CDR2 YENEEA. Trimming removed 4 bases from V and 13 bases from J, with 18 bases in between. This CDR3 is CASSWAEADMKYF. In nucleotides, the CDR3 is TGTGCCAGCAGCTGGGCTGAGGCAGATATGAAGTATTTT.

Only one count was recorded for this clonotype. This likely comes from a read error, as the CDR3 has no conserved phenylalanine or tryptophan at its end. The chain is built from TRBV11-2 and TRBJ2-1; D is perhaps TRBD1 (6 bases). Germline loops: CDR1 SGHAT, CDR2 FQNNGV. The CDR3 spans 15 residues. The ends were cut back, 9 bases at V and 10 bases at J, with 25 bases in the middle. The chain's CDR3 is CARVLGDLRGHEQFL. CDR3 nucleotide sequence: TGTGCCAGGGTACTAGGGGATCTCCGGGGACACGAGCAGTTCTTA.

This chain uses TRBV11-2 with TRBJ2-3, with TRBD2 as a possible D gene (6 bases). Germline V lookup: CDR1 SGHAT, CDR2 FQNNGV. Trimming cost V 6 bases and J 9 bases, with 10 bases left between them. There are 11 residues in the CDR3. CDR3 DNA sequence: TGTGCCAGCAGAGGCGGGATAACGCAGTATTTT. It yields the protein CASRGGITQYF.

This clonotype was counted at least ten times. The gene calls are TRBV14 and TRBJ2-2; D is unclear. The V and J ends lost 2 bases and 3 bases respectively, with 4 bases between them. The CDR3 totals 13 residues. The germline gives CDR1 SGHDN, CDR2 FVKESK. CDR3 bases: TGTGCCAGCAGCCAATACTACACCGGGGAGCTGTTTTTT. This gives the protein CASSQYYTGELFF.

Note on this clonotype: This CDR3 is missing its conserved last phenylalanine or tryptophan, likely due to a read error. It is unclear where the CDR3 begins or ends on the DNA, so no DNA is shown, and the CDR3 is as TCRdb lists it. The genes are TRBV11-2 and TRBJ1-5; the table's D gene call, TRBD1, was not cross checked with the DNA. The germline V gene has CDR1 SGHAT and CDR2 FQNNGV. The CDR3 contains 14 residues when both ends are counted. The CDR3 region is CASNTGRFPEPHHL.

This clonotype is a singleton in its sample. The chain couples TRBV29-1 to TRBJ2-3; TRBD1 matches 8 bases. CDR3 length: 13 residues. The trim removed 4 bases at V and 9 bases at J, leaving 9 bases unmatched. Germline V gene sequence: CDR1 SQVTM, CDR2 ANQGSEA. The CDR3 sequence is CSVGRGQRGTQYF. DNA for the CDR3: TGCAGCGTTGGCAGGGGGCAGAGAGGCACGCAGTATTTT.

The chain combines TRBV5-4 with TRBJ2-1, with D unclear. This CDR3 spans 13 amino acids. CDR1 and CDR2 from the germline V gene are SGHNT and YYREEE (reference sequence). CDR3 residues: CTDEWYSYNEQFF. The CDR3 DNA follows: TGTACCGATGAGTGGTACTCCTACAATGAGCAGTTCTTC.

This clonotype was seen repeatedly, ten times or more. The chain employs TRBV6-6 and TRBJ1-2; no firm D call. Trimming took 4 bases from V and 8 from J, leaving 14 bases between them. Germline loops: CDR1 MNHNY, CDR2 SVGAGI (reference sequence). CDR3 length equals 13 residues. The CDR3 reads CASSFVLLEGYTF. DNA for the CDR3: TGTGCCAGCAGTTTCGTTCTTTTGGAGGGCTACACCTTC.

V and J are TRBV11-2 and TRBJ1-1; a weak D match, TRBD1 (6 bases). The V and J ends lost 6 bases and 6 bases respectively, with 17 bases between them. The germline V gene encodes CDR1 SGHAT and CDR2 FQNNGV. CDR3 length: 14 residues. The CDR3 spells CASRGGRELSEAFF. CDR3 in DNA: TGTGCCAGCAGGGGGGGCAGGGAACTCTCTGAAGCTTTCTTT.

The J gene is TRBJ1-6, the V gene TRBV2; 9 nucleotides agree with TRBD1. Germline CDR1 SNHLY, CDR2 FYNNEI. The length of the CDR3 is 13 residues. J was trimmed by 8 bases and V by 8 bases; bases with no gene match: 4. CDR3 nucleotides: TGTGCCAGCTACCGGGACAGGGATTCACCCCTCCACTTT. It encodes CASYRDRDSPLHF.

The rearrangement joins TRBV28 to TRBJ2-7; no clear D. V was shortened by 6 bases and J by 10 bases, with 16 bases between the two germline ends. CDR1 MDHEN and CDR2 SYDVKM come from the germline V gene. The CDR3 is made up of 12 amino acids. The CDR3 DNA is TGTGCCAGCAGCCTGACGGGCGCCGATCAGTACTTC. It specifies CASSLTGADQYF.

As for this clonotype: The CDR3 does not end in the conserved phenylalanine or tryptophan, so this is likely a read error. The rearrangement links TRBV5-5 to TRBJ2-3, with 8 positions matching TRBD1. This CDR3 contains 15 residues. Germline V gene sequence: CDR1 SGHKS, CDR2 YYEKEE (reference sequence). The CDR3: CAGSFQDRGTDTQYL. In nucleotides, the CDR3 is TGTGCCGGCAGCTTCCAGGACAGGGGCACAGATACGCAGTATCTT.

This clonotype was seen ten or more times. The chain uses TRBV28 and TRBJ2-7; D not certain. CDR1 and CDR2 (germline): MDHEN, SYDVKM. V lost 5 bases and J lost 6, with 20 bases in between. The CDR3 is 15 amino acids. The CDR3 reads CASSPSELTVGEQYF. The CDR3 DNA follows: TGTGCCAGCAGTCCATCGGAACTAACTGTGGGCGAGCAGTACTTC.

J is TRBJ2-3 and V is TRBV4-1; D gene ambiguous. The CDR3 loop spans 15 amino acids. CDR1 is MGHRA and CDR2 is YSYEKL in the germline V gene. Trimming pared 10 bases from V and 1 base from J, leaving 18 bases between. The CDR3 region is CANIQEPSGTDTQYF. The DNA of the CDR3 is TGCGCCAACATCCAAGAGCCTAGTGGCACAGATACGCAGTATTTT.

With regard to this clonotype: A much more abundant neighbour one base away suggests this may be a read error. The CDR3 loop is CASNGGVQDTQYF. The DNA of the CDR3 is TGTGCCAGCAACGGGGGTGTACAAGATACCCAGTACTTC. The V and J genes are TRBV7-9 and TRBJ2-5; TRBD2 is a possible D gene (6 bases). In germline, CDR1 is SEHNR, CDR2 FQNEAQ (reference sequence). The CDR3 spans 13 residues.

In its sample, this clonotype was seen many times. CDR3 amino acids: CASCMAWDQPQHF. CDR3 in DNA: TGTGCCAGCTGTATGGCGTGGGATCAGCCCCAGCATTTT. The chain uses TRBV6-1 and TRBJ1-5; D is unclear. Germline V gene data show CDR1 as MNHNS and CDR2 as SASEGT. V dropped 8 bases and J dropped 5 bases, with 13 bases sitting between them. The CDR3 spans 13 residues.

This clonotype was counted ten times or more. The genes are TRBV6-6 and TRBJ1-1, with TRBD1 as a possible D gene (6 bases). The CDR3 length is 15 residues. CDR1 MNHNY and CDR2 SVGAGI come from the germline V gene (reference sequence). Trimming took off 6 bases at V and 0 bases at J, with 14 bases between the two ends. Here the CDR3 reads CASSPRTVMNTEAFF. DNA of the CDR3: TGTGCCAGCAGCCCCCGGACAGTTATGAACACTGAAGCTTTCTTT.

Remarks on this clonotype: The CDR3 carries no conserved terminal phenylalanine or tryptophan, so it likely arises from a read error. No DNA is shown, since the ends of the CDR3 on it are uncertain; the CDR3 is the one TCRdb lists. This rearrangement joins TRBV6-1 to TRBJ2-1; no check of the table's D call, TRBD2, against the DNA was made. Including both end residues, the CDR3 is 15 amino acids long. Germline V lookup: CDR1 MNHNS, CDR2 SASEGT. CDR3 region: CASSELAGSYNEQSL.

This clonotype was counted at least ten times. The rearrangement joins TRBV5-6 to TRBJ1-3; no clear D gene. Looked up from germline, CDR1 is SGHDT and CDR2 is YYEEEE. The V gene lost 1 base and the J gene lost 4 bases, with 9 bases spanning the gap. The CDR3 is 14 residues long. CDR3 coding DNA: TGTGCCAGCAGCTTGCGGGGTACCGGAAACACCATATATTTT. It encodes CASSLRGTGNTIYF.